A selection of T cell receptor beta chains follows, all from one sample in a study of CD8 T cells in Susac syndrome. TCRdb used MiXCR to reprocess the immunoSEQ multiplex PCR reads, holding one entry per CDR3 protein. Of some 170,000 distinct CDR3 sequences in the sample, about 95% are singletons; the top ten hold 0.085% to 0.12%. The specimen was CD4+ T cells from PBMCs. The receptors originated from a human donor in good health. The CDR3 runs from the conserved cysteine through the conserved F or W. Fields, in order: clone size, V gene, J gene, CDR3 length, D gene, CDR3 DNA, CDR3 protein. D genes are given only for firm matches. Rows may omit the clone size; those that give it use once, few, many or a size class.

clone size: NA; V gene: TRBV6-6; J gene: TRBJ2-1; CDR3 length: 13; D gene: NA; CDR3 DNA: TGTGCCAGCAGTTTTGCTGTCTCCAATGAGCAGTTCTTC; CDR3 protein: CASSFAVSNEQFF
clone size: NA; V gene: TRBV7-9; J gene: TRBJ2-7; CDR3 length: 13; D gene: TRBD2; CDR3 DNA: TGTGCCAGCAGCTTTGCGGGAGCTCGGGAGCAGTACTTC; CDR3 protein: CASSFAGAREQYF
clone size: NA; V gene: TRBV30; J gene: TRBJ2-2; CDR3 length: 14; D gene: NA; CDR3 DNA: TGTGCCTGGAGTGTTGGGACTGTTACCGGGGAGCTGTTTTTT; CDR3 protein: CAWSVGTVTGELFF
clone size: NA; V gene: TRBV30; J gene: TRBJ1-5; CDR3 length: 14; D gene: NA; CDR3 DNA: TGTGCCTGGAGTCAAGGAAGGGCCGGTCAGCCCCAGCATTTT; CDR3 protein: CAWSQGRAGQPQHF
clone size: NA; V gene: TRBV29-1; J gene: TRBJ1-2; CDR3 length: 10; D gene: NA; CDR3 DNA: TGCAGCGTTGAAGAAGCTGGCTACACCTTC; CDR3 protein: CSVEEAGYTF
clone size: NA; V gene: TRBV30; J gene: TRBJ2-1; CDR3 length: 15; D gene: TRBD2; CDR3 DNA: TGTGCCTGGAGACTAGCGGGAGGGCCCGGGAATGAGCAGTTCTTC; CDR3 protein: CAWRLAGGPGNEQFF
clone size: NA; V gene: TRBV20-1; J gene: TRBJ2-7; CDR3 length: 14; D gene: NA; CDR3 DNA: TGCAGTGCTAGAGACCCACTAGGTACCTACGAGCAGTACTTC; CDR3 protein: CSARDPLGTYEQYF
clone size: NA; V gene: TRBV29-1; J gene: TRBJ1-5; CDR3 length: 13; D gene: NA; CDR3 DNA: TGCAGCGCTGTAGGGGGGTACGGTCAGCCCCAGCATTTT; CDR3 protein: CSAVGGYGQPQHF
clone size: NA; V gene: TRBV27; J gene: TRBJ2-7; CDR3 length: 14; D gene: NA; CDR3 DNA: TGTGCCAGCAGTTTTCTAGGGAGCTCCTACGAGCAGTACTTC; CDR3 protein: CASSFLGSSYEQYF
clone size: once; V gene: TRBV2; J gene: TRBJ2-3; CDR3 length: 15; D gene: NA; CDR3 DNA: TGTGCCAGCAGTCCCTTGAAGACACAGACAGATACGCAGTATTTT; CDR3 protein: CASSPLKTQTDTQYF
clone size: once; V gene: TRBV29-1; J gene: TRBJ1-1; CDR3 length: 14; D gene: NA; CDR3 DNA: TGCAGCGTTGTAACAGGGCGGGTACGCACTGAAGCTTTCTTT; CDR3 protein: CSVVTGRVRTEAFF
clone size: NA; V gene: TRBV28; J gene: TRBJ2-3; CDR3 length: 13; D gene: TRBD2; CDR3 DNA: TGTGCCAGCGCCCTAGCGGGAGTTAATACGCAGTATTTT; CDR3 protein: CASALAGVNTQYF
clone size: NA; V gene: TRBV29-1; J gene: TRBJ2-1; CDR3 length: 16; D gene: TRBD2; CDR3 DNA: TGCAGCGTTGACCTGCAGCGGGAGGGCCCCTACAATGAGCAGTTCTTC; CDR3 protein: CSVDLQREGPYNEQFF
clone size: NA; V gene: TRBV12-3/TRBV12-4; J gene: TRBJ2-3; CDR3 length: 12; D gene: NA; CDR3 DNA: TGTGCCAGCAGTCCCCCTTCAAGTACGCAGTATTTT; CDR3 protein: CASSPPSSTQYF
clone size: NA; V gene: TRBV30; J gene: TRBJ2-1; CDR3 length: 16; D gene: NA; CDR3 DNA: TGTGCCTGGAGTGTTTCGGGACTTAGCTCCTACAATGAGCAGTTCTTC; CDR3 protein: CAWSVSGLSSYNEQFF
clone size: NA; V gene: TRBV6-2/TRBV6-3; J gene: TRBJ1-1; CDR3 length: 14; D gene: NA; CDR3 DNA: TGTGCCAGCAGCACAGTGAATTACCGCACTGAAGCTTTCTTT; CDR3 protein: CASSTVNYRTEAFF
clone size: NA; V gene: TRBV9; J gene: TRBJ2-7; CDR3 length: 15; D gene: NA; CDR3 DNA: TGTGCCAGCAGCCTAAGACAGGGAGGACCGTACGAGCAGTACTTC; CDR3 protein: CASSLRQGGPYEQYF
clone size: NA; V gene: TRBV7-9; J gene: TRBJ2-1; CDR3 length: 14; D gene: NA; CDR3 DNA: TGTGCCAGCAGCTTAGTTAAGGGCTTGAATGAGCAGTTCTTC; CDR3 protein: CASSLVKGLNEQFF
clone size: NA; V gene: TRBV24-1; J gene: TRBJ1-2; CDR3 length: 13; D gene: NA; CDR3 DNA: TGTGCCACCAGTCCCGGCGGGAGCTATGGCTACACCTTC; CDR3 protein: CATSPGGSYGYTF